Below are 22 T cell receptor beta chains sequenced from a single sample in a study of blood T cell repertoires in COVID-19. Assay: immunoSEQ multiplex PCR; the TCRdb copy retains only in-frame clones and omits some. The sample has approximately 180,000 clones; about four fifths are singletons. The sample was peripheral blood. The receptors derive from a woman of 80 years or more with COVID-19, enrolled during active disease.

The chain uses TRBV30 and TRBJ1-1, with D possibly matching TRBD1 (5 bases). The CDR3 consists of 14 residues. The germline V gene encodes CDR1 GTSNPN and CDR2 SVGIG (reference sequence). Trimming left V 2 bases short and J 2 bases short, with 12 bases between. The CDR3 DNA reads as TGTGCCTGGAGTCGGGGGATACCCAACACTGAAGCTTTCTTT. Residues: CAWSRGIPNTEAFF.

This chain uses TRBV5-6 with TRBJ2-1, with 8 positions matching TRBD1. CDR3 length equals 12 residues. CDR1 SGHDT and CDR2 YYEEEE come from the germline V gene. The V gene end was trimmed by 3 bases and the J gene end by 7 bases; junction bases not matched to a gene: 0. CDR3 bases: TGTGCCAGCAGCTGGACAGGGAATGAGCAGTTCTTC. It yields the protein CASSWTGNEQFF.

In DNA, the CDR3 is TGTGCCAGCAGCCAAACGACAGGGGTGAGGACCGGGGAGCTGTTTTTT. It encodes CASSQTTGVRTGELFF. The gene calls are TRBV4-2 and TRBJ2-2, with 8 bases matching TRBD1. V gave up 2 bases and J gave up 5 bases; unmatched junction bases: 7. Germline CDR1 LGHNA, CDR2 YNFKEQ. The CDR3 is made up of 16 amino acids.

The chain links TRBV3-1 (or the pseudogene TRBV3-2) to TRBJ2-1; tentative D call: TRBD2 (5 bases). CDR3 length: 14 amino acids. Deletions cut 4 bases from V and 6 bases from J, with 13 bases between. Germline CDR1 and CDR2: LGHDT and YNNKEL (reference sequence). The CDR3 spells CASSRSGGSNEQFF. The DNA for the CDR3 is TGTGCCAGCAGCCGGTCGGGTGGGAGCAATGAGCAGTTCTTC.

This clone has only one observation. The CDR3 here is CASSEKRTGGTDTQYF. The CDR3 region has the DNA TGTGCCAGCAGCGAAAAGCGAACGGGGGGCACAGATACGCAGTATTTT. V usage is TRBV2 and J usage is TRBJ2-3; D might be TRBD2 (6 bases). Deletions cut 6 bases from V and 1 base from J, with 17 bases between. The germline CDR1 and CDR2 sequences are SNHLY and FYNNEI. This CDR3 has 16 residues.

This chain uses TRBV6-1 with TRBJ1-3, with TRBD1 matching over 7 bases. The germline V gene has CDR1 MNHNS and CDR2 SASEGT. The V segment lost 0 bases and the J segment 3 bases; nucleotides outside the gene matches: 11. There are 18 residues in the CDR3. For the CDR3, the DNA is TGTGCCAGCAGTGAAGCGCTTCGTTGGGGGACAGATGGAAACACCATATATTTT. Its translation is CASSEALRWGTDGNTIYF.

The chain has TRBV5-5 and TRBJ1-2, with a weak D call TRBD1 (5 bases). The CDR3 has 20 amino acids. The V end was cut by 3 bases, the J end by 0 bases, with 27 bases between. CDR1 and CDR2 from the germline V gene are SGHKS and YYEKEE (reference sequence). CDR3 in amino acids: CASSSPWLGEGGGPNYGYTF. CDR3 sequence (DNA): TGTGCCAGCAGCTCCCCCTGGTTGGGGGAGGGAGGTGGGCCTAACTATGGCTACACCTTC.

This clone was detected ten times or more. V and J are TRBV28 and TRBJ2-7, with D uncertain. The germline V gene encodes CDR1 MDHEN and CDR2 SYDVKM. Trimming took 1 base from V and 2 from J, leaving 15 bases between them. The CDR3 length is 16 residues. CDR3 loop: CASSLYRPIVAYEQYF. CDR3 DNA sequence: TGTGCCAGCAGTTTATACCGTCCCATAGTAGCCTACGAGCAGTACTTC.

This chain joins TRBV5-1 and TRBJ1-1, with 7 bases identical to TRBD1. V lost 0 bases, J lost 0 bases, and 5 bases stayed unmatched. The germline V gene encodes CDR1 SGHRS and CDR2 YFSETQ. This CDR3 is 16 amino acids long. The CDR3 loop reads CASSLGPRGMNTEAFF. DNA of the CDR3: TGCGCCAGCAGCTTGGGCCCCAGGGGGATGAACACTGAAGCTTTCTTT.

V usage is TRBV6-5 and J usage is TRBJ2-7; 7 bases line up with TRBD1. Trimming removed 6 bases from V and 6 bases from J; junction bases left unmatched: 8. The CDR3 sequence is 13 residues long. Germline lookup yields CDR1 MNHEY and CDR2 SVGAGI. The CDR3 protein is CASRTPGGGEQYF. The DNA for the CDR3 is TGTGCCAGCAGAACTCCAGGGGGTGGCGAGCAGTACTTC.

V is TRBV6-5 and J is TRBJ2-7, with D uncertain. The CDR3 runs 15 residues. Trimming took 8 bases from V and 1 from J, leaving 18 bases between them. Per germline, CDR1 MNHEY and CDR2 SVGAGI. CDR3 protein: CASRFTGEPSYEQYF. The CDR3 nucleotides are TGTGCCAGCCGTTTCACGGGTGAACCATCCTACGAGCAGTACTTC.

The chain combines TRBV12-3 or TRBV12-4 with TRBJ1-5; D unclear. V lost 1 base and J lost 4, with 5 bases in between. This CDR3 is built from 13 residues. The chain's CDR3 is CASSLDQNQPQHF. DNA for the CDR3: TGTGCCAGCAGTTTAGATCAGAATCAGCCCCAGCATTTT.

The chain employs TRBV28 and TRBJ2-1; D is ambiguous. Per the germline V gene, CDR1 is MDHEN and CDR2 is SYDVKM. The CDR3 consists of 12 residues. Trimming stripped 6 bases from V and 2 bases from J, with 5 bases between. The CDR3 bases are TGTGCCAGCAGCCCAGCCTACAATGAGCAGTTCTTC. This encodes CASSPAYNEQFF.

The chain has TRBV11-1 and TRBJ1-1; possibly TRBD1 for D (6 bases). The V gene lost 1 base and the J gene lost 6 bases, with 18 bases spanning the gap. The CDR3 contains 16 residues. Germline loops: CDR1 SGHAT, CDR2 FQDESV (reference sequence). CDR3 sequence (DNA): TGTGCCAGCAGCTTAGGAAACAGGGATGTTAACCCTGAAGCTTTCTTT. Translating gives CASSLGNRDVNPEAFF.

The V gene is TRBV28, the J gene TRBJ1-5; weak D call: TRBD1 (5 bases). CDR1 and CDR2 from the germline V gene are MDHEN and SYDVKM. V gave up 3 bases and J gave up 2 bases, with 14 bases separating them. The CDR3 extends over 16 amino acids. For the CDR3, the DNA is TGTGCCAGCAGTTTTGGGGCGACAAAACGCAATCAGCCCCAGCATTTT. Protein: CASSFGATKRNQPQHF.

The rearrangement links TRBV2 to TRBJ1-4; unclear D gene. The CDR3 consists of 14 residues. Germline V gene lookup returns CDR1 SNHLY and CDR2 FYNNEI. Trimming shortened V by 8 bases and J by 5 bases, and 15 bases separated the two germline ends. The CDR3 bases are TGTGCCAGCGGAGCGGCAGCCACCAATGAAAAACTGTTTTTT. Translating gives CASGAAATNEKLFF.

The J gene is TRBJ2-2, the V gene TRBV27, with 7 bases aligning to TRBD1. The CDR3 runs 18 residues. Per the germline V gene, CDR1 is MNHEY and CDR2 is SMNVEV (reference sequence). V was clipped by 3 bases and J by 2 bases; unmatched bases: 12. Written as DNA, the CDR3 is TGTGCCAGCAGTTTGCATTATGGGAACAGGGGAAACACCGGGGAGCTGTTTTTT. Its translation: CASSLHYGNRGNTGELFF.

The V and J genes are TRBV30 and TRBJ1-6; D gene ambiguous. Trimming cost V 1 base and J 14 bases, with 12 bases left between them. Germline loops: CDR1 GTSNPN, CDR2 SVGIG (reference sequence). CDR3 size: 12 residues. The CDR3 region has the DNA TGTGCCTGGAGTGGACAAGAAAGTACCCTCCACTTT. Protein product: CAWSGQESTLHF.

The genes are TRBV19 and TRBJ2-1; D possibly corresponds to TRBD1 (6 bases). The V end was cut by 3 bases, the J end by 7 bases, with 13 bases between. CDR1 is LNHDA, CDR2 SQIVND, per germline (reference sequence). The CDR3 is made up of 14 amino acids. The CDR3 here is CASSIFQGWNEQFF. The CDR3 DNA follows: TGTGCCAGTAGTATTTTCCAGGGGTGGAATGAGCAGTTCTTC.

The chain has TRBV18 and TRBJ1-1; D is ambiguous. This CDR3 has 13 residues. Deletions cut 6 bases from V and 3 bases from J, with 11 bases between. Germline CDR1 and CDR2: KGHSH and LQKENI. The CDR3 here is CASSRLPDTEAFF. Written as DNA, the CDR3 is TGTGCCAGCTCGCGCCTTCCGGACACTGAAGCTTTCTTT.

Concerning this clone: Germline is not matched at one junction end, which may reflect a read error. The chain links TRBV7-7 to TRBJ2-1; D possibly matches TRBD1 or TRBD2 (5 bases each). The CDR3 length is 15 residues. CDR1 SSHAT and CDR2 FNYEAQ come from the germline V gene (reference sequence). The CDR3 region is CASSLAGSSYNEQFF. The CDR3 DNA reads TGTGCTAGCAGCTTAGCAGGGAGCTCCTACAATGAGCAGTTCTTC.

The chain joins TRBV27 to TRBJ2-7, with TRBD1 matching 11 bases. The CDR3 runs to 15 residues. The trim removed 6 bases at V and 3 bases at J, leaving 7 bases unmatched. Germline loops: CDR1 MNHEY, CDR2 SMNVEV (reference sequence). CDR3 DNA sequence: TGTGCCAGCAGCCCTTGGACAGGGGGCCGCTACGAGCAGTACTTC. This encodes CASSPWTGGRYEQYF.